Below are 19 T cell receptor beta chains sequenced from a single sample in a study of blood T cell repertoires in COVID-19. Assay: immunoSEQ multiplex PCR; the TCRdb copy retains only in-frame clones and omits some. This table holds around 250,000 clones, approximately 85% found once. Input material: PBMCs or T cells enriched from blood (not recorded which). These receptors all come from a woman aged 45-59 years who had recovered from COVID-19.

The V gene is TRBV7-8, the J gene TRBJ2-2, with 8 bases aligning to TRBD2. In germline, CDR1 is SGHVS, CDR2 FQNEAQ. J lost 6 bases, V lost 5 bases, and 11 bases had no gene match. The CDR3 totals 16 residues. As DNA, the CDR3 is TGTGCCAGCAGCGCTCAGACTAGCGCTAACTCCGGGGAGCTGTTTTTT. Protein sequence: CASSAQTSANSGELFF.

The V call is TRBV27, the J call TRBJ1-1; D perhaps matches TRBD1 (5 bases). Per germline, CDR1 MNHEY and CDR2 SMNVEV (reference sequence). Deletions cut 6 bases from V and 0 bases from J, with 14 bases between. The CDR3 consists of 15 residues. CDR3 in amino acids: CASRDRWGMNTEAFF. The CDR3, as DNA: TGTGCCAGCAGAGACCGTTGGGGCATGAACACTGAAGCTTTCTTT.

V gene TRBV5-1 combines with J gene TRBJ2-2; maybe TRBD2 (5 bases). V was shortened by 3 bases and J by 2 bases, with 17 bases between the two germline ends. The germline CDR1 and CDR2 sequences are SGHRS and YFSETQ. This CDR3 contains 17 residues. CDR3 coding DNA: TGCGCCAGCAGCTCAGCCCGGGGTAACCCCAACACCGGGGAGCTGTTTTTT. Translated: CASSSARGNPNTGELFF.

V and J are TRBV7-6 and TRBJ2-3, with D possibly being TRBD1 (6 bases). From germline, CDR1 is SGHVS and CDR2 FNYEAQ. Trimming left V 8 bases short and J 3 bases short, with 6 bases between. The CDR3 extends over 11 amino acids. This CDR3 is CASQGTDTQYF. The DNA for the CDR3 is TGTGCCAGCCAGGGGACAGATACGCAGTATTTT.

The chain couples TRBV4-2 to TRBJ1-1, with D uncertain. V was trimmed by 1 base and J by 1 base, leaving 7 bases between them. The CDR3 runs 14 residues. CDR1 and CDR2 from the germline V gene are LGHNA and YNFKEQ. This chain's CDR3 is CASSQGLANTEAFF. CDR3 nucleotides: TGTGCCAGCAGCCAAGGTCTGGCGAACACTGAAGCTTTCTTT.

The chain joins TRBV27 to TRBJ1-2, with TRBD1 matching 8 bases. CDR3 length equals 16 residues. Trimming at V came to 8 bases and at J to 3 bases, leaving 14 bases not matched to a gene. In germline, CDR1 is MNHEY, CDR2 SMNVEV (reference sequence). The CDR3 reads CASWMSAGGSDYGYTF. DNA for the CDR3: TGTGCCAGCTGGATGAGCGCAGGGGGCTCTGACTATGGCTACACCTTC.

CDR3 sequence reads: CASSGDSFYTEAFF. CDR3 sequence (DNA): TGTGCCAGCAGCGGCGACAGTTTCTACACTGAAGCTTTCTTT. J is TRBJ1-1 and V is TRBV10-3; D may be TRBD1 (5 bases). Germline V gene lookup returns CDR1 ENHRY and CDR2 SYGVKD. The CDR3 loop spans 14 amino acids. V gave up 10 bases and J gave up 3 bases, with 18 bases separating them.

DNA for the CDR3: TGCGCCAGCAGCCAAGAAATACAGGTTCTAAATTCACCCCTCCACTTT. This translates into CASSQEIQVLNSPLHF. V gene TRBV4-1 combines with J gene TRBJ1-6, with D possibly matching TRBD1 (5 bases). Germline V gene sequence: CDR1 MGHRA, CDR2 YSYEKL. Trimming cost V 0 bases and J 7 bases, with 13 bases left between them. The CDR3 totals 16 residues.

The rearrangement joins TRBV12-3 or TRBV12-4 to TRBJ1-2, with TRBD1 as a possible D gene (6 bases). Trimming removed 5 bases at V and 1 base at J, with 8 bases between. The CDR3 is 13 amino acids. CDR3 nucleotide sequence: TGTGCCAGCAGTGCAGGGGTTAACTATGGCTACACCTTC. This gives the protein CASSAGVNYGYTF.

This clone appeared a few times. The chain is built from TRBV10-3 and TRBJ2-3; TRBD2 matches 10 bases. V shed 6 bases and J 0 bases; nucleotides not matched to a gene: 3. The CDR3 covers 15 residues. Germline V gene sequence: CDR1 ENHRY, CDR2 SYGVKD. CDR3 sequence: CAISGTSVSTDTQYF. CDR3 DNA: TGTGCCATCAGCGGGACTAGCGTTAGCACAGATACGCAGTATTTT.

The gene calls are TRBV5-6 and TRBJ1-6; D may be TRBD1 (6 bases). The germline V and J ends were trimmed by 0 bases and 2 bases, with 15 bases remaining between them. The CDR3 loop spans 18 amino acids. The germline V gene encodes CDR1 SGHDT and CDR2 YYEEEE. CDR3 DNA sequence: TGTGCCAGCAGCTTGGAGGGCTGGACAGAAGCCTATAATTCACCCCTCCACTTT. Protein: CASSLEGWTEAYNSPLHF. Full variable domain (remainder filled in from reference TRBV5-6 and TRBJ1-6): DAGVTQSPTHLIKTRGQQVTLRCSPKSGHDTVSWYQQALGQGPQFIFQYYEEEERQRGNFPDRFSGHQFPNYSSELNVNALLLGDSALYLCASSLEGWTEAYNSPLHFGNGTRLTVT.

The chain uses TRBV21-1 and TRBJ2-3; no check of the table's D call, TRBD2, against the DNA was made. TRBV21-1 is marked as a pseudogene. This CDR3 comprises 22 residues. The CDR3 reads CASSKVFLLRKRFVNLADTQYF. CDR3 DNA: TGTGCCAGCAGCAAAGTGTTTTTGTTGCGAAAACGTTTTGTGAATTTGGCAGATACGCAGTATTTT.

The chain couples TRBV2 to TRBJ1-5, with D unresolved. Trimming removed 5 bases at V and 7 bases at J, with 21 bases between. Germline loops: CDR1 SNHLY, CDR2 FYNNEI. CDR3 length equals 16 residues. The CDR3, as DNA: TGTGCCAGCAGTCTTGAAGAGGGTGTATCGGCCCAGCCCCAGCATTTT. Amino acids: CASSLEEGVSAQPQHF. Looking up the rest from reference TRBV2 and TRBJ1-5 gives the full variable domain: EPEVTQTPSHQVTQMGQEVILRCVPISNHLYFYWYRQILGQKVEFLVSFYNNEISEKSEIFDDQFSVERPDGSNFTLKIRSTKLEDSAMYFCASSLEEGVSAQPQHFGDGTRLSIL.

V usage is TRBV5-5 and J usage is TRBJ1-1, with D possibly TRBD1 on 5 matching bases. The CDR3 contains 14 residues. The V end was cut by 4 bases, the J end by 3 bases, with 13 bases between. CDR1 is SGHKS and CDR2 is YYEKEE in the germline V gene (reference sequence). CDR3 amino acids: CASSPRVLDTEAFF. CDR3 nucleotide sequence: TGTGCCAGCAGCCCCAGGGTTCTTGACACTGAAGCTTTCTTT.

V is TRBV6-4 and J is TRBJ2-7; weak D call: TRBD2 (5 bases). This CDR3 has 17 amino acids. The germline gives CDR1 MRHNA, CDR2 SNTAGT. V was clipped by 7 bases and J by 1 base, with 23 bases between them. The DNA of the CDR3 is TGTGCCAGCATTGTGACTATTTGGGCAAGGTGGTCCTACGAGCAGTACTTC. It encodes CASIVTIWARWSYEQYF.

This chain connects TRBV14 to TRBJ2-2; D is unresolved. CDR1 is SGHDN, CDR2 FVKESK, per germline. The CDR3 has 13 amino acids. V was shortened by 2 bases and J by 5 bases, with 6 bases between the two germline ends. The CDR3 spells CASSQFGTGELFF. In nucleotides, the CDR3 is TGTGCCAGCAGCCAATTCGGGACCGGGGAGCTGTTTTTT.

The table lists this clone with a count of one. This rearrangement joins TRBV19 to TRBJ2-3, with a possible D match to TRBD2 (6 bases). Germline V gene sequence: CDR1 LNHDA, CDR2 SQIVND (reference sequence). V was trimmed by 5 bases and J by 2 bases, leaving 11 bases between them. This CDR3 has 14 residues. CDR3 nucleotide sequence: TGTGCCAGTAGTGTAGGGACTTACACAGATACGCAGTATTTT. Encoded protein: CASSVGTYTDTQYF.

The V gene is TRBV5-1, the J gene TRBJ1-3; TRBD1 aligns across 7 bases. The germline gives CDR1 SGHRS, CDR2 YFSETQ. This CDR3 is built from 14 residues. Germline trimming cut 7 bases from V and 4 bases from J; bases unmatched to any gene: 8. This chain's CDR3 is CASSEGARGNTIYF. The CDR3 bases are TGCGCCAGCTCCGAGGGGGCTCGAGGAAACACCATATATTTT.

The chain recombines TRBV7-9 with TRBJ1-3, with D perhaps TRBD1 (5 bases). V was clipped by 6 bases and J by 4 bases, with 10 bases between them. The CDR3 totals 13 residues. Per the germline V gene, CDR1 is SEHNR and CDR2 is FQNEAQ (reference sequence). CDR3 coding DNA: TGTGCCAGCAGGGAGGGACCCGGAAACACCATATATTTT. This encodes CASREGPGNTIYF.